This T cell receptor beta chain originates from a study of neurological immune-mediated disorders. Study outcomes and limitations: The greatest degree of TCR clonal expansion was observed in HTLV-1-associated myelopathy, with the lowest in multiple sclerosis, below that of healthy controls.

CDR3 size: 15 residues. Germline-derived CDR1 and CDR2 are SGHRS and YFSETQ. Trimming took 1 base from V and 5 from J, leaving 13 bases between them. This clonotype was recorded many times. Its cognate antigen is unknown. Synthesis of cDNA used 5'RACE (with 10-nucleotide random UMIs). TCRdb recomputed calls from the 5' RACE reads with MiXCR, one row per CDR3 protein. The data show about 30,000 distinct CDR3 sequences, with 4.5% to 7% seen just once and 2% to 2.5% held by the top ten. The healthy controls volunteered at a blood bank in Maryland, USA. The sorted libraries involved the use of 800,000 to 1,000,000 CD4+ or CD8+ T cells.

This clonotype originated in a woman between 45 and 60 years old in good health. Sequencing used CD4+ T cells from blood. The chain uses TRBV5-1 and TRBJ2-1, with D perhaps matching TRBD2 (5 bases). The CDR3: CASSLRGPGDNEQFF. DNA of the CDR3: TGCGCCAGCAGCTTGCGAGGGCCCGGGGACAATGAGCAGTTCTTC.